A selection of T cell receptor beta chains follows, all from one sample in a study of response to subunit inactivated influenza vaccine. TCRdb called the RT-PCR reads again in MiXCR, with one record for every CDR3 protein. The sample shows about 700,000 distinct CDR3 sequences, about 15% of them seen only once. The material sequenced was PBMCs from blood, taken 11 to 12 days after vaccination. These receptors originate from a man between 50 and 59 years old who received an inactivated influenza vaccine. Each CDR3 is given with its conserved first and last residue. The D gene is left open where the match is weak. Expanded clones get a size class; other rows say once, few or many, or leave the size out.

TGTGCCAGCTCCGCGGACAGGAACACCGGGGAGCTGTTTTTT	CASSADRNTGELFF	TRBV18	NA	TRBJ2-2	NA
TGTGCCAGCAGTGATGGGGGGGGCACTGGAAACACCATATATTTT	CASSDGGGTGNTIYF	TRBV6-1	NA	TRBJ1-3	NA
TGTGCCAGCAGTTTAGATCCTCGGGGGGGGATATACGAGCAGTACTTC	CASSLDPRGGIYEQYF	TRBV27	TRBD2	TRBJ2-7	few
TGCGCCAGCAGCTTGAGTTCGGGCGTCTCTGGAAACACCATATATTTT	CASSLSSGVSGNTIYF	TRBV5-1	NA	TRBJ1-3	few
TGCAGTGCTAGAGATCGGCAACTCTTCTACGAGCAGTACTTC	CSARDRQLFYEQYF	TRBV20-1	NA	TRBJ2-7	few
TGTGCCAGCAGTTTACACTACCAAACGACAGATACGCAGTATTTT	CASSLHYQTTDTQYF	TRBV6-5	NA	TRBJ2-3	few
TGTGCCATCAGTGAGGCCAGGTATCAGCGGGAGGAGTCCTACAATGAGCAGTTCTTC	CAISEARYQREESYNEQFF	TRBV10-3	TRBD2	TRBJ2-1	many
TGTGCCAGCGGGACTCTACCGTTCGGGGAGCAGTACTTC	CASGTLPFGEQYF	TRBV28	NA	TRBJ2-7	NA
TGTGCCAGCAGTCCTTATCCGGGATCCCCTTATGGCTACACCTTC	CASSPYPGSPYGYTF	TRBV6-2/TRBV6-3	NA	TRBJ1-2	few
TGTGCCAGCAGTTACGTTGAGGGCACCTACGAGCAGTACTTC	CASSYVEGTYEQYF	TRBV6-5	NA	TRBJ2-7	NA
TGTGCCAGCAGCCCAGCTCCGGGGGATGAGCAGTTCTTC	CASSPAPGDEQFF	TRBV7-9	NA	TRBJ2-1	NA
TGTGCCAGCAGTTTCCTTACTATTGGCTCATCTAGCACAGATACGCAGTATTTT	CASSFLTIGSSSTDTQYF	TRBV27	NA	TRBJ2-3	NA
TGTGCCGGCGTGACAGGGGCGGGGGCCAACGTCCTGACTTTC	CAGVTGAGANVLTF	TRBV2	TRBD1	TRBJ2-6	NA
TGTGCCAGCAGTGAAGGGGTGGCTAGCGGGAGGTATGAGCAGTTCTTC	CASSEGVASGRYEQFF	TRBV2	TRBD2	TRBJ2-1	few
TGTGCCAGCAGCCCGGGACTAGCGGGAGTGGAGACCGGGGAGCTGTTTTTT	CASSPGLAGVETGELFF	TRBV7-3	TRBD2	TRBJ2-2	NA
TGCAGTGCTATGGGGGCTGCTAGCGGGAGGACCACCCCAGAGACCCAGTACTTC	CSAMGAASGRTTPETQYF	TRBV20-1	TRBD2	TRBJ2-5	few
TGTGCCAGCAGTTTCGGGACACACAACTACGAGCAGTACTTC	CASSFGTHNYEQYF	TRBV28	NA	TRBJ2-7	few
TGTGCCAGCAGCAGACAGGGGGGAAATCGCGAGCAGTACTTC	CASSRQGGNREQYF	TRBV3-1	TRBD1	TRBJ2-7	few
TGTGCCATCAGTGAGCGGGGACAACCGAACACTGAAGCTTTCTTT	CAISERGQPNTEAFF	TRBV10-3	NA	TRBJ1-1	few